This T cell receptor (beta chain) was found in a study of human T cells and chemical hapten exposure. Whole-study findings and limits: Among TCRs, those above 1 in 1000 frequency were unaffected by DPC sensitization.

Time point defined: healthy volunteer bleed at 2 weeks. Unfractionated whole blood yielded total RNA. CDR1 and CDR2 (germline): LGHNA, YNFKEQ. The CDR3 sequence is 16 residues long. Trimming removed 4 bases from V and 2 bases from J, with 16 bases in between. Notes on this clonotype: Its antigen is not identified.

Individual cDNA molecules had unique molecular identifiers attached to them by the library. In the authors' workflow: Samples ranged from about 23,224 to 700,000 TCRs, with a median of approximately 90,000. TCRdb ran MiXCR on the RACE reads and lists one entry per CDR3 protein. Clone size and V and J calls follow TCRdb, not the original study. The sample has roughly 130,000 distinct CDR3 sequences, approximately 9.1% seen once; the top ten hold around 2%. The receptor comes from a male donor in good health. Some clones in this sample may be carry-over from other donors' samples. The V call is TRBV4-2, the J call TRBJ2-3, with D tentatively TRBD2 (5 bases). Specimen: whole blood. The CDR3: CASSLLSGTFTDTQYF. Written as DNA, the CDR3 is TGTGCCAGCAGCCTCTTAAGCGGCACATTCACAGATACGCAGTATTTT.